This passage covers 8 T cell receptor beta chains from one sample sequenced in a study of Ad26.COV2.S vaccination and SARS-CoV-2 variants. Treatment: around 19 received Ad26.COV2.S at low or high dose, single or two shots; roughly 5 received placebo; per-sample allocation not given. Specimens were obtained on day 63 following the first vaccine or placebo injection. Assay: immunoSEQ multiplex PCR; the TCRdb copy retains only in-frame clones and omits some. The sample has fewer than 400,000 clones; about 82% are singletons. This sample comprised peripheral blood, obtained in a trial of Ad26.COV2.S vaccine versus placebo. Every receptor here comes from a person aged 18-60 years who received the Ad26.COV2.S COVID-19 vaccine or a placebo.

The genes are TRBV10-2 and TRBJ1-1; TRBD1 might be the D (6 bases). The V and J ends lost 10 bases and 6 bases respectively, with 18 bases between them. CDR1 WSHSY and CDR2 SAAADI come from the germline V gene. The CDR3 is 13 amino acids. CDR3 DNA sequence: TGCGCCACCAGAGGGGGGGGAGTCGCTGAAGCTTTCTTT. Encoded protein: CATRGGGVAEAFF.

This chain links TRBV5-1 with TRBJ1-4; unclear D gene. Trimming removed 0 bases from V and 4 bases from J, with 7 bases in between. Germline V CDR1 and CDR2: SGHRS, YFSETQ. The length of the CDR3 is 14 residues. Here the CDR3 reads CASSLGGVNEKLFF. Written as DNA, the CDR3 is TGCGCCAGCAGCTTGGGCGGAGTTAATGAAAAACTGTTTTTT.

This clone was recorded once. The chain combines TRBV7-2 with TRBJ1-6, with D uncertain. Looked up from germline, CDR1 is SGHTA and CDR2 is FQGNSA. V dropped 5 bases and J dropped 6 bases, with 8 bases sitting between them. The CDR3 totals 13 residues. The CDR3 spells CASSRPTNSPLHF. The CDR3 DNA reads as TGTGCCAGCAGCCGGCCAACTAATTCACCCCTCCACTTT.

The rearrangement uses TRBV30 and TRBJ1-1; 10 bases line up with TRBD1. This CDR3 is built from 14 residues. J was trimmed by 7 bases and V by 3 bases; bases with no gene match: 8. The V gene's germline CDR1 is GTSNPN and CDR2 SVGIG (reference sequence). In nucleotides, the CDR3 is TGTGCCTGGAGGACAGGGGGCCGGCCGGGTGAAGCTTTCTTT. Amino acids: CAWRTGGRPGEAFF.

CDR3 in amino acids: CASRVSGGGYNEQFF. CDR3 sequence (DNA): TGTGCCAGCAGAGTCTCAGGGGGCGGCTACAATGAGCAGTTCTTC. The rearrangement links TRBV6-4 to TRBJ2-1; TRBD1 agrees at 8 bases. The CDR3 runs to 15 residues. Germline-derived CDR1 and CDR2 are MRHNA and SNTAGT. The V and J ends lost 6 bases and 3 bases, in that order; junction bases with no gene match: 7.

The chain has TRBV6-5 and TRBJ1-1, with D possibly matching TRBD1 (5 bases). CDR1 MNHEY and CDR2 SVGAGI come from the germline V gene. The V and J ends lost 4 bases and 11 bases respectively, with 14 bases between them. The CDR3 contains 12 residues. This CDR3 is CASSFRDHEAFF. As DNA, the CDR3 is TGTGCCAGCAGTTTCCGGGACCACGAGGCTTTCTTT.

This chain joins TRBV27 and TRBJ2-2; 8 bases fit TRBD1. This CDR3 has 17 amino acids. In germline, CDR1 is MNHEY, CDR2 SMNVEV (reference sequence). The V gene end was trimmed by 3 bases and the J gene end by 5 bases; junction bases not matched to a gene: 11. As DNA, the CDR3 is TGTGCCAGCAGTTTTGATTTCTGGACAGGGAGGACCGGGGAGCTGTTTTTT. Protein sequence: CASSFDFWTGRTGELFF.

A note on this clone: In the same sample, other DNA sequences code for this CDR3. This sequence joins TRBV7-9 and TRBJ2-7; 7 bases line up with TRBD1. The CDR3 covers 15 residues. J gave up 0 bases and V 5 bases, and 7 bases lay outside the gene matches. CDR1 is SEHNR and CDR2 is FQNEAQ in the germline V gene (reference sequence). The CDR3, as DNA: TGTGCCAGCAGCCCCCGACAGGGAAGCTCCTACGAGCAGTACTTC. Translating it yields CASSPRQGSSYEQYF.